This T cell receptor (beta chain) was identified in a study of PD-1 blockade in mismatch repair-deficient tumors (dated by TCRdb to about 2017). General notes on the study: Between late 2013 and late 2016, more than 75 consecutive patients with about a dozen mismatch repair-deficient cancer types, all previously treated and progressing, were enrolled in the trial. Tumor-associated T cell clones were tracked in the peripheral blood of patients responding to PD-1 blockade by deep sequencing of TCR CDR3 regions. Study-level results and caveats: Tumor-resident clones, often undetectable in blood before treatment, expanded rapidly after pembrolizumab and then contracted, generally before radiologic responses.

With regard to this clone: The antigen it binds to is not known. Base qualities are not at hand, and no much larger clone is one base apart.

The CDR3 runs 14 residues from the cysteine to the phenylalanine. Of all the DNA, just the CDR3 is kept, 42 bases in frame from base 1. Unmatched junction bases come to 10, with V trimmed by 7 bases and J by 4 bases. The germline V gene yields SGHRS for CDR1 and YFSETQ for CDR2. Receptor libraries were prepared by the immunoSEQ multiplex PCR assay. The clones in this table, taken by TCRdb from immuneACCESS, are in-frame only. Not every clone is retained; where verified, under half of the shortfall comes from an unresolved V gene, and the cause of the rest is unknown. Present in this sample are 39,000 or so clones, roughly 88% of which were seen just once. The ten largest clonotypes hold 1.1% of the sample. For every enrolled patient, mismatch repair deficiency was confirmed by either polymerase chain reaction or immunohistochemistry. TCR sequencing was performed for a few patients who responded to pembrolizumab therapy. In the phase II trial, pembrolizumab PD-1 blockade was tested prospectively in advanced mismatch repair-deficient cancers, no matter which tissue of origin the cancers came from. Peripheral blood T cell samples were collected serially, before PD-1 blockade began and at several time points afterward. Blood sampling time points were reported as weeks after the first dose of pembrolizumab.

This TCR was sampled from an adult with mismatch repair-deficient cancer. The sequenced sample was PBMCs, obtained less than 40 weeks after starting pembrolizumab. The chain is encoded by TRBV5-1 joined to TRBJ1-1, with 7 middle bases fitting TRBD1. This receptor carries the CDR3 CASEAGGLGTEAFF. The nucleotides are TGCGCCAGCGAGGCAGGGGGTTTGGGCACTGAAGCTTTCTTT.